These 23 T cell receptor beta chains were all obtained from the same sample, sequenced in a study of T cell clonotyping in hematopoietic cell transplantation. Profiled with immunoSEQ multiplex PCR; TCRdb holds only in-frame clones, not every one. This table has 5,500 to 7,000 clones, roughly 90% appearing once. The sequencing used peripheral blood mononuclear cells, collected 180 days after allogeneic stem cell transplant. The source is a female patient aged 50 to 60 who had an allogeneic stem cell transplant from an unrelated donor, so the T cells may come from the graft donor. Some clones in this sample may be carry-over from other donors' samples.

The chain recombines TRBV4-1 with TRBJ1-4, with TRBD1 as a possible D gene (6 bases). CDR1 and CDR2 from the germline V gene are MGHRA and YSYEKL. Trimming shortened V by 5 bases and J by 7 bases, and 14 bases separated the two germline ends. The CDR3 is made up of 14 amino acids. CDR3 loop: CASSSGQGGEKLFF. CDR3 DNA: TGCGCCAGCAGCTCGGGACAAGGGGGTGAAAAACTGTTTTTT.

This clone was seen only once. The V call is TRBV6-7, the J call TRBJ1-2, with TRBD1 matching 9 bases. TRBV6-7 is an open reading frame, and its role is uncertain. The trim removed 6 bases at V and 4 bases at J, leaving 9 bases unmatched. This CDR3 contains 15 residues. The CDR3 coding sequence is TGTGCCAGCAGGGCGCCGGGACAGGGTGCCTATGGCTACACCTTC. Translated: CASRAPGQGAYGYTF.

The chain has TRBV27 and TRBJ1-1, with 10 bases aligning to TRBD1. Unmatched junction bases numbered 7, after V lost 5 bases and J lost 10 bases. The germline V gene has CDR1 MNHEY and CDR2 SMNVEV (reference sequence). The CDR3 length is 13 residues. The CDR3 nucleotides read TGTGCCAGCAGTCCGAACGGACAGGGGGTAGCTTTCTTT. Encoded protein: CASSPNGQGVAFF.

The chain employs TRBV9 and TRBJ1-1; no definite D call. V shed 8 bases and J shed 1 base, with 15 bases lying between them. There are 14 residues in the CDR3. CDR1 and CDR2 (germline): SGDLS, YYNGEE. The CDR3 sequence: CASSLGSRNTEAFF. In DNA form, the CDR3 reads TGTGCCAGTTCCCTGGGTTCCAGGAACACTGAAGCTTTCTTT. The whole variable domain, filled in from reference TRBV9 and TRBJ1-1, reads DSGVTQTPKHLITATGQRVTLRCSPRSGDLSVYWYQQSLDQGLQFLIQYYNGEERAKGNILERFSAQQFPDLHSELNLSSLELGDSALYFCASSLGSRNTEAFFGQGTRLTVV.

J is TRBJ1-2 and V is TRBV27; a weak D match, TRBD1 (6 bases). Trimming left V 5 bases short and J 2 bases short, with 15 bases between. The length of the CDR3 is 15 residues. Germline lookup yields CDR1 MNHEY and CDR2 SMNVEV (reference sequence). In DNA, the CDR3 is TGTGCCAGCAGTCCTACTACAGGGTCAAACTATGGCTACACCTTC. Translated, it gives CASSPTTGSNYGYTF.

This chain joins TRBV19 and TRBJ1-6; TRBD1 matches at 9 bases. Germline values: CDR1 LNHDA, CDR2 SQIVND (reference sequence). The CDR3 spans 14 residues. The ends lost 8 bases at V and 6 bases at J; junction bases unmatched: 5. In nucleotides, the CDR3 is TGTGCCAGTGGACGGACAGGGGTTAATTCACCCCTCCACTTT. It translates to CASGRTGVNSPLHF. Filled out from reference TRBV19 and TRBJ1-6, the complete variable domain reads DGGITQSPKYLFRKEGQNVTLSCEQNLNHDAMYWYRQDPGQGLRLIYYSQIVNDFQKGDIAEGYSVSREKKESFPLTVTSAQKNPTAFYLCASGRTGVNSPLHFGNGTRLTVT.

The V and J genes are TRBV10-1 and TRBJ2-2, with D possibly matching TRBD1 (6 bases). This CDR3 has 16 amino acids. Germline assignment: CDR1 WNHNN and CDR2 SYGVQD (reference sequence). Between the trimmed V and J ends, which lost 6 bases and 3 bases, there was a span of 17 bases. DNA of the CDR3: TGCGCCAGCAGGTATGGTACAGGGTTGGACACCGGGGAGCTGTTTTTT. This translates into CASRYGTGLDTGELFF.

The V call is TRBV7-8, the J call TRBJ2-5, with 16 bases lining up with TRBD2. The V gene's germline CDR1 is SGHVS and CDR2 FQNEAQ. The CDR3 length is 17 residues. J was trimmed by 5 bases and V by 1 base; bases with no gene match: 4. The CDR3 is CASSLVGTSGGAETQYF. DNA of the CDR3: TGTGCCAGCAGCTTAGTTGGGACTAGCGGGGGGGCCGAGACCCAGTACTTC.

The chain employs TRBV19 and TRBJ1-2, with D hard to call. V gave up 1 base and J gave up 4 bases, with 7 bases separating them. The CDR3 contains 13 residues. Germline assignment: CDR1 LNHDA and CDR2 SQIVND (reference sequence). The DNA of the CDR3 is TGTGCCAGTAGTATAGGCCACCTCTATGGCTACACCTTC. Translation: CASSIGHLYGYTF.

This chain uses TRBV6-5 with TRBJ1-3; D not resolved. CDR1 and CDR2 from the germline V gene are MNHEY and SVGAGI. V was trimmed by 6 bases and J by 0 bases, leaving 6 bases between them. The CDR3 covers 13 residues. Here the CDR3 reads CASRTSSGNTIYF. The CDR3 coding sequence is TGTGCCAGCAGGACGAGCTCTGGAAACACCATATATTTT.

The sample holds one count of this clone. J is TRBJ2-7 and V is TRBV7-6, with no clear D. This CDR3 is built from 13 residues. Germline lookup yields CDR1 SGHVS and CDR2 FNYEAQ. The V gene lost 5 bases and the J gene lost 0 bases, with 8 bases spanning the gap. CDR3 bases: TGTGCCAGCAGCCCAGATCTCTCCTACGAGCAGTACTTC. It encodes CASSPDLSYEQYF.

The chain couples TRBV5-5 to TRBJ1-5; D is perhaps TRBD1 (5 bases). The CDR3 has 14 amino acids. The germline V gene has CDR1 SGHKS and CDR2 YYEKEE (reference sequence). V gave up 4 bases and J gave up 6 bases, with 14 bases separating them. This chain's CDR3 is CASSPGMGGQPQHF. The CDR3, as DNA: TGTGCCAGCAGCCCGGGAATGGGGGGTCAGCCCCAGCATTTT.

The chain links TRBV5-8 to TRBJ2-7; tentative D call: TRBD1 (6 bases). Germline CDR1 SGHTS, CDR2 YDEGEE. The CDR3 length is 11 residues. The CDR3 region is CAGGQLYEQYF. For the CDR3, the DNA is TGTGCAGGGGGACAACTCTACGAGCAGTACTTC.

The V call is TRBV7-3, the J call TRBJ2-7, with 9 bases that match TRBD2. Trimming removed 2 bases from V and 5 bases from J; junction bases left unmatched: 4. Per the germline V gene, CDR1 is SGHTA and CDR2 is FQGTGA. The length of the CDR3 is 14 residues. CDR3 in DNA: TGTGCCAGCAGCTTAGTGTGGACTAGCGACGAGCAGTACTTC. Protein sequence: CASSLVWTSDEQYF.

Only one count was recorded for this clone. The conserved final phenylalanine or tryptophan is absent from the CDR3, which likely points to a read error. The rearrangement uses TRBV25-1 and TRBJ1-2; D remains ambiguous. The V end lost 3 bases, the J end lost 7 bases, and 15 bases lay between the germline ends. The CDR3 has 14 residues. The germline CDR1 and CDR2 sequences are MGHDK and SYGVNS. For the CDR3, the DNA is TGTGCCAGCAGTGAGCTCGGGTCGGTATTTGGCTACACCTCC. Its translation: CASSELGSVFGYTS.

The rearrangement links TRBV12-5 to TRBJ1-3; the match to TRBD1 covers 9 bases. Per the germline V gene, CDR1 is LGHNT and CDR2 is FRNRAP. The CDR3 runs 14 residues. J lost 1 base, V lost 10 bases, and 5 bases had no gene match. This CDR3 is CATGGTGSGNTIYF. In DNA form, the CDR3 reads TGTGCTACCGGGGGGACAGGGTCTGGAAACACCATATATTTT.

The chain recombines TRBV30 with TRBJ1-4; unclear D gene. The CDR3 covers 12 residues. In germline, CDR1 is GTSNPN, CDR2 SVGIG (reference sequence). Trimming removed 5 bases from V and 6 bases from J, with 10 bases in between. CDR3 bases: TGTGCCTGGGGAGCAGCCGATGAAAAACTGTTTTTT. Translation: CAWGAADEKLFF.

The V and J genes are TRBV28 and TRBJ1-1; 7 bases agree with TRBD1. The CDR3 length is 13 residues. The germline CDR1 and CDR2 sequences are MDHEN and SYDVKM. The V and J ends lost 5 bases and 7 bases, in that order; junction bases with no gene match: 7. The DNA of the CDR3 is TGTGCCAGCAGTAACAGGGGTCAGATTGAAGCTTTCTTT. This sequence encodes CASSNRGQIEAFF.

CDR3 DNA: TGCAGCGTTGAAGTTGAGGGGTGGGAGACCCAGTACTTC. Translating it yields CSVEVEGWETQYF. This chain uses TRBV29-1 with TRBJ2-5; D assignment may be TRBD1 or TRBD2 (5 bases each). The CDR3 runs to 13 residues. V was cut by 1 base and J by 5 bases, with 11 bases left in between. Per germline, CDR1 SQVTM and CDR2 ANQGSEA.

This clone came up once. The V and J genes are TRBV7-3 and TRBJ2-2; 9 nucleotides agree with TRBD2. With V trimmed by 4 bases and J by 4 bases, 4 bases remained unmatched. The germline CDR1 and CDR2 sequences are SGHTA and FQGTGA. There are 15 residues in the CDR3. The CDR3 DNA sequence: TGTGCCAGCAGCTACGGCGGGGGGGGCACCGGGGAGCTGTTTTTT. It encodes CASSYGGGGTGELFF.

This sequence joins TRBV9 and TRBJ2-7, with 9 positions matching TRBD1. Trimming removed 4 bases from V and 0 bases from J; junction bases left unmatched: 2. The germline CDR1 and CDR2 sequences are SGDLS and YYNGEE. The CDR3 has 14 amino acids. Written as DNA, the CDR3 is TGTGCCAGCAGCTCGACAGGGGGCTCCTACGAGCAGTACTTC. It codes for CASSSTGGSYEQYF.

CDR3 sequence (DNA): TGTGCCAGCAGCTTAGCACCAGGGTCAGAGACCCAGTACTTC. It specifies CASSLAPGSETQYF. The genes are TRBV7-6 and TRBJ2-5; TRBD1 might be the D (5 bases). CDR3 length: 14 residues. CDR1 SGHVS and CDR2 FNYEAQ come from the germline V gene. Trimming stripped 0 bases from V and 4 bases from J, with 9 bases between.

This chain links TRBV4-1 with TRBJ1-5, with TRBD1 identical over 10 bases. CDR1 is MGHRA, CDR2 YSYEKL, per germline. V dropped 1 base and J dropped 2; count of bases not matched to a gene: 5. The CDR3 consists of 17 residues. The CDR3 DNA follows: TGCGCCAGCAGCCAAGCCGGGACAGGGGCACGCAATCAGCCCCAGCATTTT. It encodes CASSQAGTGARNQPQHF.